A selection of T cell receptor beta chains follows, all from one sample in a study of T-cell memory formation after mild COVID-19. TCRdb redid the calling of the 5' RACE reads with MiXCR, one entry per CDR3 protein. The table records 200,000 to 250,000 distinct CDR3 sequences, 15% of them present only once. Sample: PBMCs or a T cell subset sorted from them (not recorded which). Receptor source: an adult woman who had mild COVID-19 (a few samples of this study predate the infection). Cell type and time point are not known. CDR3s include the opening cysteine and the closing phenylalanine or tryptophan. The D gene is left open where the match is weak. Where a row states a size, it is once, few, many or the class of an expanded clone; other rows omit it.

j_call: TRBJ2-3
d_call: NA
clone_size: few
v_call: TRBV7-2
cdr3_aa: CASSLVRVGADTQYF
cdr3_nt: TGTGCCAGCAGCTTGGTGAGGGTTGGTGCAGATACGCAGTATTTT

j_call: TRBJ2-7
d_call: TRBD1
clone_size: NA
v_call: TRBV7-2
cdr3_aa: CASSRPDRANYEQYF
cdr3_nt: TGTGCCAGCAGCCGTCCCGACAGGGCGAACTACGAGCAGTACTTC

j_call: TRBJ2-5
d_call: TRBD2
clone_size: NA
v_call: TRBV7-2
cdr3_aa: CASSSWTSGLLSQETQYF
cdr3_nt: TGTGCCAGCAGCTCCTGGACTAGCGGTCTTCTTAGCCAAGAGACCCAGTACTTC

j_call: TRBJ2-2
d_call: TRBD1
clone_size: NA
v_call: TRBV6-6
cdr3_aa: CASTKTGVRTGELFF
cdr3_nt: TGTGCCAGCACCAAGACAGGGGTGAGGACCGGGGAGCTGTTTTTT

j_call: TRBJ2-4
d_call: NA
clone_size: NA
v_call: TRBV19
cdr3_aa: CASSQGGLAKNIQYF
cdr3_nt: TGTGCCAGTAGCCAGGGGGGGCTAGCCAAAAACATTCAGTACTTC

j_call: TRBJ1-5
d_call: TRBD1
clone_size: NA
v_call: TRBV5-6
cdr3_aa: CASSRGQVSNQPQHF
cdr3_nt: TGTGCCAGCAGCCGTGGACAGGTTAGCAATCAGCCCCAGCATTTT

j_call: TRBJ2-5
d_call: TRBD1
clone_size: many
v_call: TRBV12-3/TRBV12-4
cdr3_aa: CASSFSQGYETQYF
cdr3_nt: TGTGCCAGCAGTTTTTCACAGGGGTATGAGACCCAGTACTTC

j_call: TRBJ2-5
d_call: NA
clone_size: few
v_call: TRBV9
cdr3_aa: CASSSGTAQETQYF
cdr3_nt: TGTGCCAGCAGCTCAGGGACTGCCCAAGAGACCCAGTACTTC

j_call: TRBJ2-3
d_call: NA
clone_size: few
v_call: TRBV7-9
cdr3_aa: CASSSGSSTDTQYF
cdr3_nt: TGTGCCAGCAGCTCGGGCAGTAGCACAGATACGCAGTATTTT

j_call: TRBJ2-1
d_call: NA
clone_size: NA
v_call: TRBV12-3/TRBV12-4
cdr3_aa: CASSLEGPYEQFF
cdr3_nt: TGTGCCAGCAGTTTAGAAGGACCCTATGAGCAGTTCTTC

j_call: TRBJ2-6
d_call: NA
clone_size: many
v_call: TRBV7-2
cdr3_aa: CASSLVGGAGANVLTF
cdr3_nt: TGTGCCAGCAGCTTAGTAGGTGGGGCCGGGGCCAACGTCCTGACTTTC

j_call: TRBJ2-3
d_call: NA
clone_size: NA
v_call: TRBV20-1
cdr3_aa: CSARESARSTDTQYF
cdr3_nt: TGCAGTGCTAGAGAGTCAGCACGTAGCACAGATACGCAGTATTTT

j_call: TRBJ2-2
d_call: TRBD2
clone_size: NA
v_call: TRBV2
cdr3_aa: CASTLAGANTGELFF
cdr3_nt: TGTGCCAGCACGCTCGCGGGAGCGAACACCGGGGAGCTGTTTTTT

j_call: TRBJ2-7
d_call: NA
clone_size: few
v_call: TRBV5-6
cdr3_aa: CASSFTLGGYYEQYF
cdr3_nt: TGTGCCAGCAGCTTTACCCTGGGGGGTTACTACGAGCAGTACTTC

j_call: TRBJ1-1
d_call: NA
clone_size: few
v_call: TRBV7-2
cdr3_aa: CASSSTQGVSAEAFF
cdr3_nt: TGTGCCAGCAGCTCCACACAGGGCGTTAGTGCTGAAGCTTTCTTT

j_call: TRBJ1-5
d_call: NA
clone_size: NA
v_call: TRBV27
cdr3_aa: CASTPLGTAGMPQHF
cdr3_nt: TGTGCCAGCACCCCTCTCGGGACGGCAGGGATGCCCCAGCATTTT

j_call: TRBJ1-6
d_call: NA
clone_size: NA
v_call: TRBV19
cdr3_aa: CASKVGAYYNSPLHF
cdr3_nt: TGTGCCAGTAAGGTCGGGGCTTACTATAATTCACCCCTCCACTTT

j_call: TRBJ2-1
d_call: NA
clone_size: few
v_call: TRBV2
cdr3_aa: CASSAQGQEQFF
cdr3_nt: TGTGCCAGCAGCGCCCAGGGTCAGGAGCAGTTCTTC

j_call: TRBJ2-6
d_call: NA
clone_size: many
v_call: TRBV4-3
cdr3_aa: CASSQQTGAGANVLTF
cdr3_nt: TGCGCCAGCAGCCAACAGACAGGAGCGGGGGCCAACGTCCTGACTTTC

j_call: TRBJ1-1
d_call: NA
clone_size: few
v_call: TRBV19
cdr3_aa: CASSAGREVAFF
cdr3_nt: TGTGCCAGTAGTGCCGGCAGGGAAGTGGCTTTCTTT

j_call: TRBJ2-3
d_call: NA
clone_size: NA
v_call: TRBV7-6
cdr3_aa: CASSLAGATDTQYF
cdr3_nt: TGTGCCAGCAGCTTAGCAGGGGCCACAGATACGCAGTATTTT

j_call: TRBJ1-6
d_call: NA
clone_size: once
v_call: TRBV19
cdr3_aa: CASSILSSYNSPLHF
cdr3_nt: TGTGCCAGTAGTATTCTGAGCTCCTATAATTCACCCCTCCACTTT

j_call: TRBJ2-6
d_call: NA
clone_size: few
v_call: TRBV7-6
cdr3_aa: CASSSLGRLSGANVLTF
cdr3_nt: TGTGCCAGCAGCTCTCTAGGGAGACTCTCTGGGGCCAACGTCCTGACTTTC

j_call: TRBJ2-7
d_call: NA
clone_size: few
v_call: TRBV12-3/TRBV12-4
cdr3_aa: CASRSGSLEQYF
cdr3_nt: TGTGCCAGCAGATCGGGATCCTTGGAGCAGTACTTC

j_call: TRBJ2-3
d_call: TRBD1
clone_size: few
v_call: TRBV5-6
cdr3_aa: CASSPAPGQGTDTQYF
cdr3_nt: TGTGCCAGCAGCCCGGCCCCCGGACAGGGCACAGATACGCAGTATTTT

j_call: TRBJ2-1
d_call: NA
clone_size: many
v_call: TRBV2
cdr3_aa: CASKRARGNEQFF
cdr3_nt: TGTGCCAGCAAGCGAGCACGCGGGAATGAGCAGTTCTTC

j_call: TRBJ2-7
d_call: NA
clone_size: few
v_call: TRBV14
cdr3_aa: CASSRLVGNSYEQYF
cdr3_nt: TGTGCCAGCAGCCGTCTCGTGGGGAACTCCTACGAGCAGTACTTC

j_call: TRBJ2-3
d_call: NA
clone_size: NA
v_call: TRBV7-7
cdr3_aa: CASSLGGGRTDTQYF
cdr3_nt: TGTGCCAGCAGCTTGGGGGGGGGCCGGACAGATACGCAGTATTTT

j_call: TRBJ1-6
d_call: NA
clone_size: NA
v_call: TRBV11-2
cdr3_aa: CASSLNGGRLHF
cdr3_nt: TGTGCCAGCAGCTTAAATGGGGGGCGCCTCCACTTT

j_call: TRBJ1-5
d_call: NA
clone_size: NA
v_call: TRBV19
cdr3_aa: CASTPGQKHQPQHF
cdr3_nt: TGTGCCAGCACCCCCGGACAGAAACATCAGCCCCAGCATTTT

j_call: TRBJ2-7
d_call: TRBD1
clone_size: few
v_call: TRBV7-2
cdr3_aa: CASSLAGQGPYEQYF
cdr3_nt: TGTGCCAGCAGCTTAGCGGGACAGGGCCCCTACGAGCAGTACTTC

j_call: TRBJ2-1
d_call: NA
clone_size: NA
v_call: TRBV2
cdr3_aa: CASSVAPKGNEQFF
cdr3_nt: TGTGCCAGCAGTGTTGCCCCAAAGGGCAATGAGCAGTTCTTC

j_call: TRBJ1-6
d_call: NA
clone_size: many
v_call: TRBV7-2
cdr3_aa: CASSVSGVLDSPLHF
cdr3_nt: TGTGCCAGCAGCGTCTCAGGGGTCTTGGATTCACCCCTCCACTTT

j_call: TRBJ2-2
d_call: TRBD2
clone_size: few
v_call: TRBV5-6
cdr3_aa: CASSLIVGGYTGELFF
cdr3_nt: TGTGCCAGCAGCTTGATTGTCGGGGGGTACACCGGGGAGCTGTTTTTT

j_call: TRBJ1-1
d_call: NA
clone_size: NA
v_call: TRBV4-3
cdr3_aa: CASSQGMGSARLNTEAFF
cdr3_nt: TGCGCCAGCAGCCAAGGGATGGGTAGTGCTCGCCTGAACACTGAAGCTTTCTTT

j_call: TRBJ2-7
d_call: TRBD1
clone_size: NA
v_call: TRBV10-3
cdr3_aa: CATGGDRGPQQQYF
cdr3_nt: TGTGCCACGGGGGGGGACAGGGGACCCCAACAGCAGTACTTC

j_call: TRBJ2-2
d_call: NA
clone_size: NA
v_call: TRBV7-9
cdr3_aa: CASSLFPGPGELFF
cdr3_nt: TGTGCCAGCAGCTTATTCCCGGGACCCGGGGAGCTGTTTTTT

j_call: TRBJ1-1
d_call: TRBD1
clone_size: few
v_call: TRBV10-3
cdr3_aa: CAIRVAGQGAAEAFF
cdr3_nt: TGTGCCATCAGAGTGGCGGGACAGGGGGCTGCTGAAGCTTTCTTT

j_call: TRBJ2-1
d_call: NA
clone_size: many
v_call: TRBV24-1
cdr3_aa: CATSDSQVQSSYNEQFF
cdr3_nt: TGTGCCACCAGTGATTCACAGGTCCAAAGCTCCTACAATGAGCAGTTCTTC

j_call: TRBJ2-7
d_call: NA
clone_size: few
v_call: TRBV7-9
cdr3_aa: CASSPFGGGEQYF
cdr3_nt: TGTGCCAGCAGCCCCTTCGGGGGAGGCGAGCAGTACTTC

j_call: TRBJ2-3
d_call: NA
clone_size: NA
v_call: TRBV2
cdr3_aa: CARGASDTQYF
cdr3_nt: TGTGCCAGAGGGGCCTCAGATACGCAGTATTTT

j_call: TRBJ1-4
d_call: NA
clone_size: NA
v_call: TRBV11-2
cdr3_aa: CASSFTGSRAGGKLFF
cdr3_nt: TGTGCCAGCAGCTTCACAGGCTCGCGGGCTGGAGGAAAACTGTTTTTT

j_call: TRBJ2-7
d_call: NA
clone_size: few
v_call: TRBV11-3
cdr3_aa: CASSLEDRSSYEQYF
cdr3_nt: TGTGCCAGCAGCTTGGAGGACCGGAGCTCCTACGAGCAGTACTTC

j_call: TRBJ2-2
d_call: NA
clone_size: many
v_call: TRBV7-3
cdr3_aa: CASSQGGYGELFF
cdr3_nt: TGTGCCAGCAGCCAAGGGGGGTACGGGGAGCTGTTTTTT

j_call: TRBJ2-3
d_call: TRBD2
clone_size: NA
v_call: TRBV4-1
cdr3_aa: CASSPGLSGITDTQYF
cdr3_nt: TGCGCCAGCAGCCCGGGACTAAGCGGCATCACAGATACGCAGTATTTT

j_call: TRBJ2-3
d_call: TRBD2
clone_size: NA
v_call: TRBV5-1
cdr3_aa: CASNEVAGGTDTQYF
cdr3_nt: TGCGCCAGCAATGAGGTAGCGGGGGGGACAGATACGCAGTATTTT

j_call: TRBJ2-5
d_call: NA
clone_size: few
v_call: TRBV15
cdr3_aa: CATSRGLQETQYF
cdr3_nt: TGTGCCACCAGCAGAGGCCTTCAAGAGACCCAGTACTTC

j_call: TRBJ2-3
d_call: NA
clone_size: NA
v_call: TRBV5-1
cdr3_aa: CASRRDLHTDTQYF
cdr3_nt: TGCGCCAGCAGGAGGGACTTACACACAGATACGCAGTATTTT

j_call: TRBJ2-7
d_call: TRBD2
clone_size: many
v_call: TRBV6-2/TRBV6-3
cdr3_aa: CASTSTSGRAYEQYF
cdr3_nt: TGTGCCAGCACCTCCACTAGCGGGAGGGCCTACGAGCAGTACTTC